This T cell receptor beta chain was obtained from a study of OX40 agonist ivuxolimab in advanced cancers. For this clone: Antigen: not known.

Germline lookup yields CDR1 SEHNR and CDR2 FQNEAQ (reference sequence). Trimming left V 6 bases short and J 5 bases short, with 20 bases between. The CDR3 consists of 16 residues. General observations from the study: In the 0.1-3.0 mg/kg groups, partial responders showed among the lowest expansion. The antigens recognized by the expanded peripheral T cells, that is their antigen specificity, were not determined. Expanded clones belonging to CD8+ T cells outnumbered, on average, those of CD4+. In the 0.1 to 3.0 mg/kg range, CD4+ and CD8+ blood T cells had expanded clonally by week 6.

Profiled with immunoSEQ multiplex PCR; TCRdb holds only in-frame clones, not every one. The sample lists 60,000 to 70,000 clones; around 93% were seen once. The specimen comprised CD4+ or CD8+ T cells sorted from blood, sampled in a trial of the OX40 agonist ivuxolimab. The clonotype originates from an adult with an advanced solid tumor such as melanoma, head and neck, liver or kidney cancer. V usage is TRBV7-9 and J usage is TRBJ2-1; D possibly corresponds to TRBD1 (5 bases). The CDR3 is CASRAPGAPKHNEQFF. The CDR3 DNA sequence: TGTGCCAGCAGGGCTCCTGGGGCACCTAAACACAATGAGCAGTTCTTC.